This T cell receptor (beta chain) appears in the sequencing data of a study of cytomegalovirus exposure and HLA in healthy donors. Trimming took 5 bases from V and 1 from J; bases not matched to a gene: 9. The CDR3 runs to 16 residues. Germline CDR1 and CDR2: SGHAT and FQNNGV. 13 Jbeta primers and 60 Vbeta primers were used for the PCR. Only in-frame clones appear in the TCRdb table, and some are missing; sequencing was by immunoSEQ multiplex PCR. This sample has 160,000 or so clones, with around 76% found just once. As regards this clone: The antigen is unknown.

Study-wide results and limits: Later analysis indicated greater clonal expansion among HLA-associated TCR beta chains than among equally common other chains.

The sequence was collected from a middle-aged woman in good health and CMV-seronegative. Material: PBMCs. The chain carries TRBV11-2 and TRBJ2-3; 7 positions agree with TRBD2. The CDR3 bases are TGTGCCAGCAGCGCAAAACTAGCGACCCGCACAGATACGCAGTATTTT. Protein sequence: CASSAKLATRTDTQYF.